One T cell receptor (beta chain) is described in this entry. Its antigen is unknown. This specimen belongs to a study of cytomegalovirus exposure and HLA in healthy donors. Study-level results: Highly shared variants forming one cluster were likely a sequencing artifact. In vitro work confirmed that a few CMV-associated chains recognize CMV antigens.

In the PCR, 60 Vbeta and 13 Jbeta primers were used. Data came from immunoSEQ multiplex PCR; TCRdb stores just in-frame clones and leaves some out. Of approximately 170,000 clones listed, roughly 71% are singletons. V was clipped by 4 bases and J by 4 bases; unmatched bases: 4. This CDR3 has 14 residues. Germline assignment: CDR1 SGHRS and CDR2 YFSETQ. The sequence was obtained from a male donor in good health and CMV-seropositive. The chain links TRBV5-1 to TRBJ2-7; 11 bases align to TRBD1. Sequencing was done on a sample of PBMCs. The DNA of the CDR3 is TGCGCCAGCAGCCCCGGACAGGGGGCTTACGAGCAGTACTTC. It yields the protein CASSPGQGAYEQYF. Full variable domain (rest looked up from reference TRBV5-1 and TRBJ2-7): KAGVTQTPRYLIKTRGQQVTLSCSPISGHRSVSWYQQTPGQGLQFLFEYFSETQRNKGNFPGRFSGRQFSNSRSEMNVSTLELGDSALYLCASSPGQGAYEQYFGPGTRLTVT.